The T cell receptor (beta chain) described here comes from a study of molecular identifiers for immune sequencing clone quantification. With respect to this clonotype: The antigen is not known.

Notes on the study in general: Over 99% of CMV-specific effector molecules, but under 1% of naive ones, were in clones above 20 copies.

One entry per CDR3 protein results from TCRdb running MiXCR on the PCR reads. This table has about 640,000 distinct CDR3 sequences, nearly 20% appearing once. The TCR sequence derives from a human donor in good health. Some libraries in this study had Jurkat cell RNA spiked in. The source material was naive CD8+ T cells from blood, with Jurkat cell RNA spiked in. The subset: FACS-sorted CD8+CD4-CCR7+CD45RA+ naive T cells.

CDR3 sequence: CASSTNLAELGEQYF. The CDR3 coding sequence is TGTGCCAGCAGCACCAACTTAGCGGAGTTGGGCGAGCAGTACTTC. The gene calls are TRBV7-9 and TRBJ2-7; a possible D gene is TRBD2 (6 bases). Per germline, CDR1 SEHNR and CDR2 FQNEAQ (reference sequence). The length of the CDR3 is 15 residues. Trimming took 5 bases from V and 6 from J, leaving 20 bases between them. Combining the CDR3 with reference TRBV7-9 and TRBJ2-7 gives the whole variable domain DTGVSQNPRHKITKRGQNVTFRCDPISEHNRLYWYRQTLGQGPEFLTYFQNEAQLEKSRLLSDRFSAERPKGSFSTLEIQRTEQGDSAMYLCASSTNLAELGEQYFGPGTRLTVT.